This TCR beta chain originates from a study of a mutant IDH1 vaccine in newly diagnosed glioma. The time point was: baseline, week 1 (first vaccination visit). The treatment is: pre-vaccination baseline after standard-of-care therapy. Clones were read by immunoSEQ multiplex PCR, and TCRdb kept only the in-frame ones, dropping some. The sample has about 23,000 clones, approximately 93% seen once. This clone was picked up a small number of times. Germline assignment: CDR1 SGHRS and CDR2 YFSETQ. V trimming: 4 bases; J trimming: 1 base; junction bases outside the gene matches: 3. The CDR3 covers 14 residues.

This rearrangement joins TRBV5-1 to TRBJ1-1; 8 bases align to TRBD1. The sample was PBMCs, taken from a glioma patient treated with radiotherapy, temozolomide or both. The TCR comes from a man under 40 with glioma. The CDR3 here is CASSDGQGNTEAFF. CDR3 nucleotide sequence: TGCGCCAGCAGCGACGGACAGGGGAACACTGAAGCTTTCTTT. Combining the CDR3 with reference TRBV5-1 and TRBJ1-1 gives the whole variable domain KAGVTQTPRYLIKTRGQQVTLSCSPISGHRSVSWYQQTPGQGLQFLFEYFSETQRNKGNFPGRFSGRQFSNSRSEMNVSTLELGDSALYLCASSDGQGNTEAFFGQGTRLTVV.